The clone carrying this T cell receptor beta chain was found a few times. This entry is derived from a study of T cell responses to AZD1222 COVID-19 vaccine. Some clones are missing from TCRdb's copy, which holds only in-frame ones; the method was immunoSEQ multiplex PCR. The table lists around 100,000 clones, around 88% of them singletons. The source material was peripheral blood, sampled 28 days after the second AZD1222 dose. This receptor was identified in an adult who received the AZD1222 COVID-19 vaccine.

CDR3 nucleotides: TGTGCCATCAGTGAGCCGACTAGCGGGGGGCCAGAGCAGTACTTC. Protein product: CAISEPTSGGPEQYF. The V gene is TRBV10-3, the J gene TRBJ2-7; TRBD2 matches at 13 bases. The CDR3 has 15 residues. V shed 2 bases and J 7 bases; nucleotides not matched to a gene: 5. CDR1 ENHRY and CDR2 SYGVKD come from the germline V gene.